Sequencing of this T cell receptor beta chain was carried out in a study of CD8 T cells in ankylosing spondylitis. General observations from the study: Made up of under ten highly homologous variants, a TCR beta motif appeared characteristic of ankylosing spondylitis blood.

Libraries for TCR beta were made by quantitative 5'-RACE with molecular barcodes. MiXCR was run by TCRdb on the 5' RACE reads, yielding one entry per CDR3 protein. This repertoire shows under 550,000 distinct CDR3 sequences, roughly 26% found once; its top ten account for roughly 0.8%. This CDR3 spans 14 amino acids. Germline CDR1 is DFQATT and CDR2 is SNEGSKA (reference sequence). The V and J ends lost 5 bases and 7 bases, in that order; junction bases with no gene match: 13. As regards this clonotype: Its specificity is not known.

The specimen sequenced was blood, either unsorted or a sorted T cell fraction (not recorded which). The TCR sequence derives from a male donor with ankylosing spondylitis. This chain links TRBV20-1 with TRBJ2-5, with TRBD2 matching over 7 bases. The CDR3 DNA reads as TGCAGTGCTCCTCCTGGCGGGAGCTATGTGACCCAGTACTTC. Encoded protein: CSAPPGGSYVTQYF.